Below, 3 T cell receptor beta chains from the same sample are listed, as sequenced in a study of control samples from healthy donors and cancer patients. Repertoires were generated with immunoSEQ multiplex PCR, while TCRdb's copy carries only in-frame clones and drops some. The sample shows 35,000 to 50,000 clones, roughly 86% of them seen only once. Material: PBMCs. These receptors all come from a woman aged 60-70 years with lung cancer.

There are a few counts of this clone. The rearrangement joins TRBV2 to TRBJ2-7; D ambiguous. V gave up 0 bases and J gave up 0 bases, with 9 bases separating them. CDR3 length: 15 residues. The germline V gene has CDR1 SNHLY and CDR2 FYNNEI. The CDR3 coding sequence is TGTGCCAGCAGTGAAGCGGGGTCAGCCTCCTACGAGCAGTACTTC. Its translation: CASSEAGSASYEQYF.

The chain joins TRBV19 to TRBJ1-3, with D perhaps TRBD1 (5 bases). Germline CDR1 LNHDA, CDR2 SQIVND (reference sequence). The CDR3 covers 14 residues. The V end lost 9 bases, the J end lost 3 bases, and 15 bases lay between the germline ends. CDR3 in amino acids: CASLNWRGGNTIYF. CDR3 nucleotides: TGTGCCAGCCTCAACTGGAGGGGTGGAAACACCATATATTTT.

The chain carries TRBV2 and TRBJ2-7; TRBD2 aligns across 9 bases. The germline gives CDR1 SNHLY, CDR2 FYNNEI. CDR3 length: 14 residues. Unmatched junction bases numbered 8, after V lost 4 bases and J lost 7 bases. The CDR3 region is CASSVGREGAEQYF. CDR3 in DNA: TGTGCCAGCAGTGTTGGGCGGGAGGGAGCGGAGCAGTACTTC.